This record concerns one T cell receptor beta chain sequence. These data belong to a study of T cell changes during pregnancy in multiple sclerosis. The V end lost 2 bases, the J end lost 5 bases, and 9 bases lay between the germline ends. The CDR3 spans 13 residues. Germline assignment: CDR1 SGDLS and CDR2 YYNGEE. The repertoire was sequenced with immunoSEQ multiplex PCR; TCRdb's copy has only in-frame clones and lacks some. The sample has about 44,000 clones, roughly 89% seen once. This TCR was sampled from a female donor with multiple sclerosis, enrolled in a pregnancy study. The chain recombines TRBV9 with TRBJ2-3; D perhaps matches TRBD2 (5 bases). The sample consisted of CD4+ T cells from peripheral blood mononuclear cells, taken in the first trimester of pregnancy. CDR3: CASSVLAKDTQYF. CDR3 DNA: TGTGCCAGCAGCGTCCTAGCCAAAGATACGCAGTATTTT. Looking up the rest from reference TRBV9 and TRBJ2-3 gives the full variable domain: DSGVTQTPKHLITATGQRVTLRCSPRSGDLSVYWYQQSLDQGLQFLIQYYNGEERAKGNILERFSAQQFPDLHSELNLSSLELGDSALYFCASSVLAKDTQYFGPGTRLTVL.